Listed below are T cell receptor beta chains from one sample, sequenced in a study of cytomegalovirus exposure and HLA in healthy donors. TCRdb's table, derived via immunoSEQ multiplex PCR, lists solely in-frame clones and lacks some. The data hold around 99,000 clones, with roughly 82% observed a single time. The sequenced sample was PBMCs. These receptor sequences come from a man younger than 45 in good health and CMV-seropositive. Each CDR3 is given with its conserved first and last residue. The D gene is left open where the match is weak. Clone size is given for some rows only: seen once, a few or many times, or a class if the clone is expanded.

clone size	J gene	V gene	D gene	CDR3 DNA	CDR3 protein
once	TRBJ1-6	TRBV30	TRBD1	TGTGCCTGGAGCCTGGGACAGGGGGATAATTCACCCCTCCACTTT	CAWSLGQGDNSPLHF
.	TRBJ2-7	TRBV27	TRBD1	TGTGCCAGCAGTTCCCGGCGACAGGGGCTAACCTACGAGCAGTACTTC	CASSSRRQGLTYEQYF
.	TRBJ2-3	TRBV10-1	.	TGCGCCAGCAGTGAGGGGGCTCCCGGTGCAGATACGCAGTATTTT	CASSEGAPGADTQYF
.	TRBJ2-3	TRBV7-9	.	TGTTCCAGCAGCTATACGGGGGGCACAGATACGCAGTATTTT	CSSSYTGGTDTQYF
.	TRBJ2-7	TRBV5-1	.	TGCGCCAGCAGCGAGGGCTACGAGCAGTACTTC	CASSEGYEQYF
.	TRBJ2-7	TRBV7-2	TRBD2	TGTGCCAGCAGCTATCTAGCGGGGGGCTCCTACGAGCAGTACTTC	CASSYLAGGSYEQYF
.	TRBJ2-7	TRBV21-1	.	TGTGCCAGCAGCAAAGAAAGACTAGCGGGGGGCGCGTACTTC	CASSKERLAGGAYF
once	TRBJ1-1	TRBV6-5	.	TGTGCCAGCAGTGTTACGGCAGGGATGGGTGAAGCTTTCTTT	CASSVTAGMGEAFF
.	TRBJ2-7	TRBV15	.	TGTGCCACCAGCAGAGGTCTAGGCCGGCTTCTCGGAGACGAGCAGTACTTC	CATSRGLGRLLGDEQYF
.	TRBJ2-7	TRBV5-4	TRBD2	TGTGCCAGCAGCACAGCGGGGGCCCCCTACGAGCAGTACTTC	CASSTAGAPYEQYF
.	TRBJ1-5	TRBV28	.	TGTGCCAGCAGTTTGTGGGGGCGCGATCAGCCCCAGCATTTT	CASSLWGRDQPQHF
.	TRBJ1-2	TRBV18	.	TGTGCCAGCTCACCAGACAGCTCTAACTATGGCTACACCTTC	CASSPDSSNYGYTF
.	TRBJ2-1	TRBV2	.	TGTGCCAGCATCGAAAGTGGGGGCGCGTACAATGAGCAGTTCTTC	CASIESGGAYNEQFF
.	TRBJ1-1	TRBV25-1	.	TGTGCCAGCAGTGAATCGGGTTTGGCTTTCTTT	CASSESGLAFF
.	TRBJ1-4	TRBV4-2	TRBD1	TGTGCCAGCAGTCCGACAGGGTATGACGAAAAACTGTTTTTT	CASSPTGYDEKLFF
.	TRBJ1-1	TRBV13	.	TGTGCCAGCACCCGTTGGGCCGTGAACACTGAAGCTTTCTTT	CASTRWAVNTEAFF
once	TRBJ2-7	TRBV10-3	TRBD2	TGTGCCATCGGGCCGGGACTAGCATCGTACGAGCAGTACTTC	CAIGPGLASYEQYF
few	TRBJ1-2	TRBV5-6	.	TGTGCCAGCAGCCTGGTGAGCCGGTTATCCGGCTACACCTTC	CASSLVSRLSGYTF
.	TRBJ1-6	TRBV2	TRBD1	TGTGCCAGCAGGGACCGGGACAGCATTTATAATTCACCCCTCCACTTT	CASRDRDSIYNSPLHF
.	TRBJ1-2	TRBV30	TRBD1	TGTGCCTGGACTTTAGGGACAGGGTATTTCTATGGCTACACCTTC	CAWTLGTGYFYGYTF
few	TRBJ2-3	TRBV9	.	TGTGCCAGCAGCGTAGCTGCCCAGCGGGTAGGCACAGATACGCAGTATTTT	CASSVAAQRVGTDTQYF
.	TRBJ2-1	TRBV5-1	.	TGCGCCAGCAGAGGAGAGTCCTACAATGAGCAGTTCTTC	CASRGESYNEQFF
once	TRBJ2-7	TRBV7-5	.	TGTGTCAGAAGACCTTCGGGACAGGGGAGAAATGACTACGAGCAGTACTTC	CVRRPSGQGRNDYEQYF
.	TRBJ2-2	TRBV5-1	TRBD1	TGCGCCAGCCGGGACAGCGACACCGGGGAGCTGTTTTTT	CASRDSDTGELFF
.	TRBJ2-5	TRBV10-3	TRBD1	TGTGCCATCAGTGACTCTAGAACAGGGGTCGGAGAGACCCAGTACTTC	CAISDSRTGVGETQYF
.	TRBJ1-3	TRBV30	TRBD1	TGTGCCTGGAGTGTACCAGGGACAGAGAGAAACACCATATATTTT	CAWSVPGTERNTIYF
.	TRBJ2-7	TRBV13	TRBD1	TGTGCCAGCAGCTTGGCTAAGGGGGCGCGATACTACGAGCAGTACTTC	CASSLAKGARYYEQYF
.	TRBJ2-2	TRBV21-1	.	TGTGCCAGCAGCAAAGGGTTACCTAGCGGGGACACCGGGGAGCTGTTTTTT	CASSKGLPSGDTGELFF
.	TRBJ1-1	TRBV10-2	TRBD1	TGCGCCAGCAGAGACGACAGGGGGCCCACTGAAGCTTTCTTT	CASRDDRGPTEAFF
.	TRBJ2-5	TRBV18	.	TGTGCCAGCTCAGGGACTCAGGCGTCAGAGACCCAGTACTTC	CASSGTQASETQYF
.	TRBJ2-3	TRBV9	TRBD2	TGTGCCAGCAGCGTAGGATTTCTAGCGGGGGGCACTAGCACAGATACGCAGTATTTT	CASSVGFLAGGTSTDTQYF
.	TRBJ2-7	TRBV14	.	TGTGCCAGCAGCCAAGATGGGGGGACTGGTTGGGGTTTAACCTACGAGCAGTACTTC	CASSQDGGTGWGLTYEQYF
.	TRBJ2-7	TRBV27	TRBD1	TGTGCCAGCAGTTTATGGACCCAGGGGGTTGATTACGAGCAGTACTTC	CASSLWTQGVDYEQYF
.	TRBJ1-5	TRBV7-9	TRBD1	TGTGCCAGCAGCCCCTCCGGGACAGGGGACCGCCAGCCCCAGCATTTT	CASSPSGTGDRQPQHF
.	TRBJ2-1	TRBV28	TRBD2	TGTGCCAGCAGTTTATTTGTAGCGGGGGGGCCCTACAATGAGCAGTTCTTC	CASSLFVAGGPYNEQFF
.	TRBJ1-5	TRBV19	.	TGTGCCAGTATCCCCAAACAGGGACGCAATCAGCCCCAGCATTTT	CASIPKQGRNQPQHF
.	TRBJ1-1	TRBV11-3	.	TGTGCCAGCAGCCTTGTCCCACCAGGCACTGAAGCTTTCTTT	CASSLVPPGTEAFF
.	TRBJ1-1	TRBV2	.	TGTGCCAGCATTGGGGGGGTCCGGAACACTGAAGCTTTCTTT	CASIGGVRNTEAFF
.	TRBJ1-2	TRBV5-1	.	TGCGCCAGCAGCTTGGTCCCGACCCCAGGGGCCTATGGCTACACCTTC	CASSLVPTPGAYGYTF
.	TRBJ2-1	TRBV5-1	.	TGCGCCAGCGCGAAACAGGGTCCTACGCTTGAGCAGTTCTTC	CASAKQGPTLEQFF
once	TRBJ2-3	TRBV5-1	TRBD1	TGCGCCAGCAAGAACAGGGGGCCAGATACGCAGTATTTT	CASKNRGPDTQYF
.	TRBJ2-3	TRBV11-3	TRBD2	TGTGCCAGCAGCTTAGGTTTAGCGGGGGCCGGGACAGATACGCAGTATTTT	CASSLGLAGAGTDTQYF
once	TRBJ2-3	TRBV4-1	.	TGCGCCAGCAGCCAACTGGGCCGGGGACAAACAGATACGCAGTATTTT	CASSQLGRGQTDTQYF
.	TRBJ2-1	TRBV5-1	TRBD2	TGCGCCAGCAGCCCCCGGGGTAGCGGGGGTTCCTACAATGAGCAGTTCTTC	CASSPRGSGGSYNEQFF
.	TRBJ2-5	TRBV18	TRBD2	TGTGCCAGCTCACTAAGGACGGGACTAGCGGTACAAGAGACCCAGTACTTC	CASSLRTGLAVQETQYF
.	TRBJ1-3	TRBV5-6	.	TGTGCCAGCAAAGCAGGGATGGCTGGAAACACCATATATTTT	CASKAGMAGNTIYF
.	TRBJ1-5	TRBV11-1	.	TGTGCCAGCAGCTTAGAAAGGAGAGATCAGCCCCAGCATTTT	CASSLERRDQPQHF
.	TRBJ1-1	TRBV27	.	TGTGCCAGCAGTTTAGGGCAGGGCCTTGAAGCTTTCTTT	CASSLGQGLEAFF
.	TRBJ1-1	TRBV7-9	TRBD1	TGTGCCAGCAGCAACCCGGGACAGGGAGTTACGGACACTGAAGCTTTCTTT	CASSNPGQGVTDTEAFF
.	TRBJ2-1	TRBV27	.	TGTGCCAGCAGTCCCAAGGACAGAGCAGACTCCTACAATGAGCAGTTCTTC	CASSPKDRADSYNEQFF
few	TRBJ2-6	TRBV6-1	.	TGTGCCAGCAGCCCCAGGGACTCTGGGGCCAACGTCCTGACTTTC	CASSPRDSGANVLTF
.	TRBJ2-3	TRBV5-6	.	TGTGCCAGCAGCCCTGGCGATACGCAGTATTTT	CASSPGDTQYF
.	TRBJ2-4	TRBV4-1	.	TGCGCCAGCAGCCCGACAGGAGGCTTGAACATTCAGTACTTC	CASSPTGGLNIQYF
.	TRBJ1-3	TRBV2	TRBD1	TGTGCCAGCAGGGGACAGGGTGGCTCTGGAAACACCATATATTTT	CASRGQGGSGNTIYF
once	TRBJ2-6	TRBV30	.	TGTGCCTGGAGTGTATATACAGGGGTAGCGGTCGGGGCCAACGGCCTGACTTTC	CAWSVYTGVAVGANGLTF